This is a list of T cell receptor beta chains from one sample in a study of blood T cell repertoires in COVID-19. Generated by immunoSEQ multiplex PCR, the TCRdb table keeps only in-frame clones and is missing some. This sample yields roughly 260,000 clones, of which roughly 87% are seen a single time; about 6.9% belongs to the top ten. Sample: PBMCs or T cells enriched from blood (not recorded which). These receptors were taken from a woman aged 25 to 39 with acute COVID-19. Each CDR3 is given with its conserved first and last residue. Expanded clones are given a class, and other clones once, few, many or no size at all.

TRBV2	-	TRBJ2-5	14	CASNPGTAQETQYF
TRBV13	-	TRBJ1-2	16	CASSSRDRGGNYGYTF
TRBV11-1	once	TRBJ2-5	12	CASSLRGETQYF
TRBV27	-	TRBJ1-3	13	CASSLGSGNTIYF
TRBV9	-	TRBJ1-6	16	CASSAETGIRNSPLHF
TRBV18	-	TRBJ1-1	16	CASSPSFLGGQTEAFF
TRBV5-1	-	TRBJ2-7	15	CASSLGQGSSYEQYF
TRBV11-2	-	TRBJ1-4	16	CASSPRLDRVGEKLFF
TRBV30	-	TRBJ2-5	11	CAWSRGETQYF
TRBV6-5	-	TRBJ2-1	12	CASRRRENEQFF
TRBV9	few	TRBJ1-2	15	CASSVDHSQPYGYTF
TRBV7-6	-	TRBJ2-5	13	CASSFDRAKTQYF
TRBV28	-	TRBJ1-1	15	CASKRVVGRNTEAFF
TRBV7-6	-	TRBJ2-7	15	CASSLGGGDHYEQYF
TRBV6-2/TRBV6-3	-	TRBJ2-5	15	CASSYGGTIQETQYF
TRBV12-3/TRBV12-4	-	TRBJ2-7	13	CASSRDREGKQYF
TRBV14	once	TRBJ2-1	18	CASSQGLAGDFSYNEQFF
TRBV2	-	TRBJ2-1	13	CASEEYVGNEQFF
TRBV28	-	TRBJ2-2	15	CASSYRGFATGELFF
TRBV24-1	-	TRBJ2-2	14	CATSDLLRTGELFF
TRBV3-1/TRBV3-2	once	TRBJ2-3	15	CASSGNGVVSDTQYF
TRBV6-2/TRBV6-3	-	TRBJ2-3	15	CASSNLAGGGDTQYF
TRBV27	-	TRBJ1-1	13	CASSSPMNTEAFF
TRBV11-3	once	TRBJ2-3	15	CASSLQSGGTDTQYF
TRBV3-1/TRBV3-2	-	TRBJ2-7	15	CASSGGYRLGDEQYF
TRBV6-1	once	TRBJ1-6	16	CASSDHTGFPDSPLHF
TRBV27	-	TRBJ1-1	11	CASTGGTEAFF
TRBV19	-	TRBJ2-1	14	CASSGTALNNEQFF
TRBV19	few	TRBJ1-2	17	CASREFTGGSNNYGYTF
TRBV7-2	once	TRBJ2-1	16	CASSLAPLAGGGEQFF
TRBV29-1	-	TRBJ1-1	14	CSVAGSFMNTEAFF
TRBV5-1	few	TRBJ2-3	15	CASSLEYKPSDTQYF
TRBV28	-	TRBJ1-2	16	CASSPGQLPPSYGYTF
TRBV5-4	-	TRBJ2-5	15	CASSLIDRGQETQYF
TRBV6-5	once	TRBJ2-3	14	CASRPDRATDTQYF
TRBV19	-	TRBJ1-1	16	CASSNQGEIKNTEAFF
TRBV9	-	TRBJ2-3	14	CASSGSLSTDTQYF
TRBV6-5	-	TRBJ1-4	15	CASSRVRVTNEKLFF
TRBV28	-	TRBJ1-2	14	CASSLTGWRFGYTF
TRBV29-1	-	TRBJ2-3	13	CSVDYDRADTQYF
TRBV9	-	TRBJ1-5	14	CASSPGDLHQPQHF
TRBV19	-	TRBJ2-3	15	CASSWRQGPQDTQYF
TRBV27	-	TRBJ2-7	15	CASSFLQGINYEQYF
TRBV12-3/TRBV12-4	-	TRBJ2-1	12	CASSSLRDFQFF
TRBV4-3	-	TRBJ2-4	14	CASSQAGGKNIQYF
TRBV30	-	TRBJ1-4	13	CAWSTPGDEKLFF